Each of the 28 T cell receptor beta chains below was sequenced from the same sample in a study of shared clonotypes between healthy human individuals. Clones were read by immunoSEQ multiplex PCR, and TCRdb kept only the in-frame ones, dropping some. This sample has 90,000 to 120,000 clones, with about 66% found just once. Source material: memory CD8+ T cells sorted from blood. Subset noted: CD45RO+ cells pooled with CCR7-negative TemRA cells. These receptor sequences come from a woman in her 30s in good health.

The gene calls are TRBV19 and TRBJ2-5, with no clear D. Germline V CDR1 and CDR2: LNHDA, SQIVND (reference sequence). Trimming pared 4 bases from V and 1 base from J, leaving 4 bases between. The CDR3 is 12 residues long. CDR3 DNA: TGTGCCAGTAGTACAGCCCAAGAGACCCAGTACTTC. It codes for CASSTAQETQYF.

This clone was counted once. Written as DNA, the CDR3 is TGTGCCAGCAGCCAAGCTGGGGGCCCCTACGAGCAGTACTTC. This translates into CASSQAGGPYEQYF. The chain links TRBV7-3 to TRBJ2-7, with D tentatively TRBD1 (6 bases). V lost 5 bases, J lost 2 bases, and 13 bases lay in between. This CDR3 region has 14 residues. Looked up from germline, CDR1 is SGHTA and CDR2 is FQGTGA.

The J gene is TRBJ1-2, the V gene TRBV28; D is ambiguous. The CDR3 contains 12 residues. Germline-derived CDR1 and CDR2 are MDHEN and SYDVKM. V dropped 5 bases and J dropped 5 bases, with 9 bases sitting between them. The DNA of the CDR3 is TGTGCCAGCAGTCCTACAAGTTATGGCTACACCTTC. Translating it yields CASSPTSYGYTF.

This chain links TRBV1 with TRBJ2-3; the table gives TRBD2 as D, unverified against the DNA. TRBV1 is termed a pseudogene. The CDR3 contains 19 residues. The CDR3 loop reads CTSSQSYPSTGLVTDTQYF. The CDR3 DNA follows: TGCACCAGCAGCCAATCCTACCCTTCTACGGGACTAGTCACAGATACGCAGTATTTT.

This clone was detected ten times or more. The chain uses TRBV19 and TRBJ1-1; D call uncertain. With 5 bases removed from V and 0 bases from J, the gap between germline ends came to 7 bases. From germline, CDR1 is LNHDA and CDR2 SQIVND (reference sequence). The CDR3 is made up of 13 amino acids. This CDR3 reads CASSLTLNTEAFF. As DNA, the CDR3 is TGTGCCAGTAGTCTGACACTGAACACTGAAGCTTTCTTT. The full variable domain, completed using reference TRBV19 and TRBJ1-1, is DGGITQSPKYLFRKEGQNVTLSCEQNLNHDAMYWYRQDPGQGLRLIYYSQIVNDFQKGDIAEGYSVSREKKESFPLTVTSAQKNPTAFYLCASSLTLNTEAFFGQGTRLTVV.

The table lists this clone with a count of one. The rearrangement uses TRBV29-1 and TRBJ2-7; 11 positions agree with TRBD2. Per germline, CDR1 SQVTM and CDR2 ANQGSEA. The CDR3 is made up of 15 amino acids. Trimming at V came to 3 bases and at J to 3 bases, leaving 7 bases not matched to a gene. CDR3 region: CSVEGGTSGLYEQYF. DNA of the CDR3: TGCAGCGTTGAGGGTGGGACTAGCGGTCTCTACGAGCAGTACTTC.

V usage is TRBV11-2 and J usage is TRBJ1-6, with D unclear. Looked up from germline, CDR1 is SGHAT and CDR2 is FQNNGV. This CDR3 spans 14 amino acids. Trimming took off 3 bases at V and 6 bases at J, with 9 bases between the two ends. In DNA, the CDR3 is TGTGCCAGCAGCTTGGCGTCAGCTAATTCACCCCTCCACTTT. Protein sequence: CASSLASANSPLHF.

This chain links TRBV15 with TRBJ2-1; 7 bases are a match to TRBD2. V lost 4 bases to trimming and J lost 6 bases; unmatched junction nucleotides: 9. The CDR3 is 15 amino acids. The germline CDR1 and CDR2 sequences are LNHNV and YYDKDF (reference sequence). CDR3 sequence reads: CATSNLAEGINEQFF. The DNA for the CDR3 is TGTGCCACCAGCAACCTAGCGGAGGGGATCAATGAGCAGTTCTTC. The full variable domain, in which reference TRBV15 and TRBJ2-1 provide the parts outside the CDR3, is DAMVIQNPRYQVTQFGKPVTLSCSQTLNHNVMYWYQQKSSQAPKLLFHYYDKDFNNEADTPDNFQSRRPNTSFCFLDIRSPGLGDTAMYLCATSNLAEGINEQFFGPGTRLTVL.

V and J are TRBV6-1 and TRBJ2-7, with D possibly matching TRBD1 (6 bases). V lost 5 bases and J 4 bases, leaving 12 bases between the germline ends. CDR1 is MNHNS, CDR2 SASEGT, per germline. CDR3 length: 13 residues. The CDR3 nucleotides read TGTGCCAGCAGTCCACGCAGGGGTTACGAGCAGTACTTC. This gives the protein CASSPRRGYEQYF.

The V gene is TRBV14, the J gene TRBJ1-1; weak D call: TRBD1 (6 bases). The CDR3 totals 14 residues. CDR1 is SGHDN, CDR2 FVKESK, per germline. Deletions cut 4 bases from V and 6 bases from J, with 15 bases between. The CDR3 DNA reads TGTGCCAGCAGCCCTTACCATTGGGGGCCTGAAGCTTTCTTT. It encodes CASSPYHWGPEAFF.

This clone was seen only a few times. V and J are TRBV6-6 and TRBJ1-5, with a weak D call TRBD1 (6 bases). The CDR3 loop spans 13 amino acids. V lost 5 bases, J lost 6 bases, and 11 bases lay in between. CDR1 and CDR2 (germline): MNHNY, SVGAGI (reference sequence). In DNA form, the CDR3 reads TGTGCCAGCAGTCCACAGGGAGGTCAGCCCCAGCATTTT. It yields the protein CASSPQGGQPQHF.

Here the CDR3 DNA reads TGTGCCAGCTCCTCCCAAGGACAGGGCTCCTACGAGCAGTACTTC. This codes for CASSSQGQGSYEQYF. The rearrangement links TRBV2 to TRBJ2-7; 8 bases are a match to TRBD1. The V segment lost 8 bases and the J segment 0 bases; nucleotides outside the gene matches: 9. CDR3 length equals 15 residues. Per germline, CDR1 SNHLY and CDR2 FYNNEI.

The rearrangement uses TRBV7-8 and TRBJ2-1; 10 bases are shared with TRBD2. The CDR3 runs 17 residues. The V gene end was trimmed by 2 bases and the J gene end by 2 bases; junction bases not matched to a gene: 6. Germline V gene lookup returns CDR1 SGHVS and CDR2 FQNEAQ. CDR3 DNA: TGTGCCAGCAGCTTACCCGCCGGGACTAGCGCCTACAATGAGCAGTTCTTC. Amino acids: CASSLPAGTSAYNEQFF. Full variable domain (missing parts from reference TRBV7-8 and TRBJ2-1): GAGVSQSPRYKVAKRGQDVALRCDPISGHVSLFWYQQALGQGPEFLTYFQNEAQLDKSGLPSDRFFAERPEGSVSTLKIQRTQQEDSAVYLCASSLPAGTSAYNEQFFGPGTRLTVL.

The genes are TRBV6-6 and TRBJ2-2; no firm D call. V was pared by 0 bases and J by 3 bases, with 5 bases between. Germline assignment: CDR1 MNHNY and CDR2 SVGAGI (reference sequence). This CDR3 has 14 residues. In DNA form, the CDR3 reads TGTGCCAGCAGTTACTCTTCAGACACCGGGGAGCTGTTTTTT. It is translated as CASSYSSDTGELFF.

The chain carries TRBV25-1 and TRBJ2-7; TRBD2 is a possible D gene (6 bases). Per germline, CDR1 MGHDK and CDR2 SYGVNS. V shed 7 bases and J shed 1 base, with 14 bases lying between them. The CDR3 is 14 amino acids. The CDR3 bases are TGTGCCAGCACCGGGGGTGGGCCTTCCTACGAGCAGTACTTC. Its translation is CASTGGGPSYEQYF.

The rearrangement links TRBV11-2 to TRBJ2-2, with D possibly matching TRBD1 (6 bases). There are 13 residues in the CDR3. V shed 4 bases and J shed 5 bases, with 8 bases lying between them. Germline V gene data show CDR1 as SGHAT and CDR2 as FQNNGV. The CDR3 sequence: CASSSTGTGELFF. DNA of the CDR3: TGTGCCAGCAGCTCCACAGGGACCGGGGAGCTGTTTTTT. Supplemented by reference TRBV11-2 and TRBJ2-2, the full variable domain reads EAGVAQSPRYKIIEKRQSVAFWCNPISGHATLYWYQQILGQGPKLLIQFQNNGVVDDSQLPKDRFSAERLKGVDSTLKIQPAKLEDSAVYLCASSSTGTGELFFGEGSRLTVL.

This chain joins TRBV27 and TRBJ1-1; 11 positions match TRBD1. This CDR3 is 13 amino acids long. The J segment lost 6 bases and the V segment lost 9 bases, leaving 6 bases of the junction unmatched. Germline V gene sequence: CDR1 MNHEY, CDR2 SMNVEV (reference sequence). The CDR3 DNA reads TGTGCCAGTATCAGGACAGGGGGCTCTGAAGCTTTCTTT. Its translation: CASIRTGGSEAFF.

The gene calls are TRBV2 and TRBJ2-1, with 11 bases identical to TRBD2. The junction had 8 bases not matched to a gene; V was cut back by 7 bases and J by 6 bases. CDR3 length equals 15 residues. Germline-derived CDR1 and CDR2 are SNHLY and FYNNEI. CDR3 region: CASIYLAGGPNEQFF. The CDR3 bases are TGTGCCAGCATCTATCTAGCGGGAGGTCCCAATGAGCAGTTCTTC. Together with reference TRBV2 and TRBJ2-1, the CDR3 gives the full variable domain: EPEVTQTPSHQVTQMGQEVILRCVPISNHLYFYWYRQILGQKVEFLVSFYNNEISEKSEIFDDQFSVERPDGSNFTLKIRSTKLEDSAMYFCASIYLAGGPNEQFFGPGTRLTVL.

The chain combines TRBV5-4 with TRBJ2-7, with D unresolved. CDR1 is SGHNT and CDR2 is YYREEE in the germline V gene (reference sequence). The CDR3 spans 14 residues. The V gene lost 4 bases and the J gene lost 1 base, with 12 bases spanning the gap. Written as DNA, the CDR3 is TGTGCCAGCAGCCAAGGCAGTCAATCCTACGAGCAGTACTTC. This codes for CASSQGSQSYEQYF.

This clone was seen just once. The chain is built from TRBV13 and TRBJ2-7; a possible D gene is TRBD1 (6 bases). Germline V lookup: CDR1 PRHDT, CDR2 FYEKMQ (reference sequence). Trimming took off 2 bases at V and 3 bases at J, with 17 bases between the two ends. CDR3 size: 16 residues. The DNA of the CDR3 is TGTGCCAGCAGCTTATCTGGGGGCTCGGCCTACTACGAGCAGTACTTC. Amino acid sequence: CASSLSGGSAYYEQYF. Variable domain in full (rest from reference TRBV13 and TRBJ2-7): AAGVIQSPRHLIKEKRETATLKCYPIPRHDTVYWYQQGPGQDPQFLISFYEKMQSDKGSIPDRFSAQQFSDYHSELNMSSLELGDSALYFCASSLSGGSAYYEQYFGPGTRLTVT.

The table lists this clone with a few counts. This chain uses TRBV25-1 with TRBJ1-5; the D gene is possibly TRBD1 (6 bases). CDR1 and CDR2 from the germline V gene are MGHDK and SYGVNS. Trimming took 5 bases from V and 4 from J, leaving 15 bases between them. The CDR3 covers 15 residues. The CDR3 loop is CASSWGGQHNQPQHF. The CDR3 region has the DNA TGTGCCAGCAGTTGGGGTGGACAGCATAATCAGCCCCAGCATTTT.

The gene calls are TRBV4-2 and TRBJ2-5, with D tentatively TRBD2 (7 bases). The CDR3 covers 16 residues. The germline gives CDR1 LGHNA, CDR2 YNFKEQ. Between the trimmed V and J ends, which lost 8 bases and 2 bases, there was a span of 21 bases. The CDR3: CASGGIGGAGQETQYF. The CDR3 region has the DNA TGTGCCAGCGGTGGAATAGGGGGAGCGGGGCAAGAGACCCAGTACTTC.

This clone was seen at least ten times. The gene calls are TRBV28 and TRBJ2-7; 9 bases are a match to TRBD2. J was trimmed by 5 bases and V by 3 bases; bases with no gene match: 5. Germline V gene sequence: CDR1 MDHEN, CDR2 SYDVKM. This CDR3 contains 14 residues. Here the CDR3 reads CASSFAGGHNEQYF. Here the CDR3 DNA reads TGTGCCAGCAGTTTTGCGGGAGGGCACAACGAGCAGTACTTC.

The rearrangement joins TRBV11-2 to TRBJ2-7, with D perhaps TRBD1 (5 bases). Germline assignment: CDR1 SGHAT and CDR2 FQNNGV. The V end was cut by 2 bases, the J end by 3 bases, with 17 bases between. This CDR3 comprises 16 residues. CDR3 in amino acids: CASSLTTGRPGYEQYF. CDR3 sequence (DNA): TGTGCCAGCAGCTTAACAACAGGCCGACCCGGCTACGAGCAGTACTTC. Full variable domain (outside the CDR3, taken from reference TRBV11-2 and TRBJ2-7): EAGVAQSPRYKIIEKRQSVAFWCNPISGHATLYWYQQILGQGPKLLIQFQNNGVVDDSQLPKDRFSAERLKGVDSTLKIQPAKLEDSAVYLCASSLTTGRPGYEQYFGPGTRLTVT.

This clone was counted between two and nine times. The gene calls are TRBV6-4 and TRBJ1-2, with a weak D call TRBD1 (6 bases). The CDR3 has 12 amino acids. The V end was cut by 2 bases, the J end by 6 bases, with 7 bases between. Germline V gene lookup returns CDR1 MRHNA and CDR2 SNTAGT. CDR3 nucleotides: TGTGCCAGCAGTGACCACAGGGATGGCTACACCTTC. Residues: CASSDHRDGYTF.

This clone was seen only a few times. This likely stems from a read error, as it lies one base from a far larger clone. Other DNA sequences in this sample translate to the same CDR3. The genes are TRBV9 and TRBJ1-1; D is unresolved. The CDR3 is 13 amino acids. The V gene lost 0 bases and the J gene lost 4 bases, with 7 bases spanning the gap. Germline CDR1 reads SGDLS; CDR2 reads YYNGEE. CDR3 DNA sequence: TGTGCCAGCAGCGTAGCCTGGGGCACTGAAGCTTTCTTT. Translation gives CASSVAWGTEAFF.

The J gene is TRBJ2-7, the V gene TRBV6-1; tentative D call: TRBD2 (7 bases). This CDR3 comprises 15 residues. Germline CDR1 MNHNS, CDR2 SASEGT. Trimming cost V 2 bases and J 5 bases, with 16 bases left between them. The DNA of the CDR3 is TGTGCCAGCAGTGAACTTGGGGGGGGGCTCGACGAGCAGTACTTC. The encoded protein is CASSELGGGLDEQYF.

The chain uses TRBV11-2 and TRBJ1-1; the D is unclear. Germline assignment: CDR1 SGHAT and CDR2 FQNNGV. V was cut by 0 bases and J by 3 bases, with 14 bases left in between. The CDR3 extends over 16 amino acids. The CDR3 protein is CASSLDQSRRDTEAFF. The CDR3, as DNA: TGTGCCAGCAGCTTAGACCAGTCCAGACGGGACACTGAAGCTTTCTTT.